This T cell receptor (beta chain) was identified during a study of blood T cell repertoires in COVID-19. The overall study: Samples representing acute and convalescent COVID-19 were sourced from the United States, Italy and Spain.

Assay: immunoSEQ multiplex PCR; the TCRdb copy retains only in-frame clones and omits some. The sample includes fewer than 250,000 clones, 70% to 90% seen only once; the top ten take 0.7% to 0.95%. The ends were cut back, 1 base at V and 9 bases at J, with 12 bases in the middle. The CDR3 is 14 residues long. Germline lookup yields CDR1 LGHDT and CDR2 YNNKEL (reference sequence). The sequence came from a woman between 65 and 79 years old with acute or convalescent COVID-19. The chain links TRBV3-1 (or the pseudogene TRBV3-2) to TRBJ1-4; possibly TRBD1 for D (5 bases). The sequenced sample was peripheral blood. DNA of the CDR3: TGTGCCAGCAGCCAAGCACGACAGTTTCAAAAACTGTTTTTT. Translation gives CASSQARQFQKLFF.